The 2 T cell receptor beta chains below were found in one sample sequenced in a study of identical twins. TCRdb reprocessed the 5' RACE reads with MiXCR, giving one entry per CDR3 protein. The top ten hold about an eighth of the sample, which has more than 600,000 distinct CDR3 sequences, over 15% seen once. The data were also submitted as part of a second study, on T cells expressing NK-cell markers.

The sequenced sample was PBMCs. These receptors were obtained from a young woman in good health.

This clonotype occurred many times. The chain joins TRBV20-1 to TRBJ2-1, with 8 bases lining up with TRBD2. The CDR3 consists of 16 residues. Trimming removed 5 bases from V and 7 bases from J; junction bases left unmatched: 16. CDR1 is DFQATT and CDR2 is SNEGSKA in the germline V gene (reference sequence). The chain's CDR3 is CSAGSTTSGSGNEQFF. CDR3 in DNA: TGCAGTGCTGGTTCAACTACTAGCGGCAGCGGGAATGAGCAGTTCTTC.

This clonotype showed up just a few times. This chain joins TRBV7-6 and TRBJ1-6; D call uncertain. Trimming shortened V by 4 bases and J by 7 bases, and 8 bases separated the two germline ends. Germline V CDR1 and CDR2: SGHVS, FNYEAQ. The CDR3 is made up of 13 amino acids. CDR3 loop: CASSSNPNSPLHF. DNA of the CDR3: TGTGCCAGCAGCTCGAACCCGAATTCACCCCTCCACTTT.